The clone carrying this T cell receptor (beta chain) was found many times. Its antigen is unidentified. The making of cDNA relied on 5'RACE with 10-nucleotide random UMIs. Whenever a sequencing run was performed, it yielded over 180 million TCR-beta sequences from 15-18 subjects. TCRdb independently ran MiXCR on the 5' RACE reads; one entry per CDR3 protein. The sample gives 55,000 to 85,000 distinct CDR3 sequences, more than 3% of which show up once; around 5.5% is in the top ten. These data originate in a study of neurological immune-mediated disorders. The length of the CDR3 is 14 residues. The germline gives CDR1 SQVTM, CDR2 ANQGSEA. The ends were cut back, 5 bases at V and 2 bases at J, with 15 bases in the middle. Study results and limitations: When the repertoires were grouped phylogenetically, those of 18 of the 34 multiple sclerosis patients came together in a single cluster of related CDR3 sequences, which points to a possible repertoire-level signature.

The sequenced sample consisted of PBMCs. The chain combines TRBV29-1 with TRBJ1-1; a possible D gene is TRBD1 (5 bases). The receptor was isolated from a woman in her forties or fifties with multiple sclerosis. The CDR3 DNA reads TGCAGCGTTCGGGAGGGGCGAATTAACACTGAAGCTTTCTTT. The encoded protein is CSVREGRINTEAFF.